Below, one T cell receptor beta chain is given with its context. This clonotype came up many times. No cognate antigen has been identified for it. Qualities for individual bases were not recorded, and no much larger clone is one base off. Starting from 450 to 500 ng total RNA, TCRbeta-specific cDNA was produced by reverse transcription with a constant-region primer and ProtoScript II reverse transcriptase. Three nested multiplex PCR rounds, following a slightly modified ARM-PCR procedure, were used to build the TCRbeta libraries. Multiplex TRBV1-TRBV30 forward primers and a Cbeta reverse primer were used in the first two PCR rounds, each of which was run for about 10 cycles. Sample barcodes and Illumina adapters were attached in a final 25-cycle PCR using Deep VentR polymerase. Before sequencing, amplicons between 200 and 500 bp were purified from gel using a QIAquick gel extraction kit. An Illumina HiSeq 2500 was used to sequence the TCRbeta amplicons, generating 250-bp paired-end reads. The published analysis was carried out like this. Trimmomatic v0.33 was used to quality-trim the reads, and FLASH v1.2.11 was used to merge paired reads so that full CDR3 sequences could be recovered. MiGEC v1.2.1b assigned V, D and J germline segments to the rearranged TCRbeta sequences. Clonotype statistics, along with Shannon-Wiener diversity indices, were calculated using VDJtools v1.0.0. To reduce sampling bias, subsequent analyses other than the diversity analysis used only the 250 most abundant clonotypes in each sample. Starting from the raw public reads, TCRdb applied fastp trimming at Q25, assembled clones with MiXCR and retained in-frame beta chains. Rows are combined by CDR3 protein, so each entry shows the most common genes and DNA. TCRdb's processing, not the authors', yielded these V and J calls. Across this sample there are almost 200,000 distinct CDR3 sequences, with around three fifths seen only once. The ten largest make up 5.5% to 9% of the sample.

Blood RNA was extracted from unsorted whole blood using TRIzol reagent, and germline DNA was obtained with the DNeasy Blood & Tissue kit. At the time of sampling, the patients were treatment-naive and had chronic HBV infection. About 3.6 milliliters of peripheral blood were collected into K2EDTA tubes before surgery. This record comes from a study of tumor-infiltrating lymphocytes in primary liver carcinoma (dated 2017 in TCRdb). Notes on the research overall: Surgical resection was performed in China between November 2015 and 2016 on roughly 5 patients with histopathologically diagnosed primary liver carcinoma. Tumors of the five patients were stage T1-T3 N0M0 with maximum diameters of about 4 to 10 cm. Reproducibility between technical replicate repertoires was high, with correlation coefficients above 0.95 and mean shared-clone rates approximately 0.9. Of the five patients (three men and two women, aged 30 to 69 years), four had hepatocellular carcinoma and one had combined HCC and intrahepatic cholangiocarcinoma. TCRbeta repertoire sequencing, expression microarrays and whole-exome sequencing were combined in the study across five regions of each liver tumor, with adjacent normal tissue and blood also included. Each sample produced about 3.5 to 7.5 million productive TCRbeta reads, and read depth showed no significant difference between tissue types. A total of around 35 specimens from 5 patients, comprising some 25 tumor regions, 5 adjacent noncancerous liver tissues and 5 peripheral blood samples, were covered by TCRbeta repertoire sequencing. Findings and caveats that apply to the study as a whole: Compared with blood, tumors had a significantly larger share of the repertoire taken up by the top 250 clones (p = 0.039). Because only the TCR beta chain was sequenced and unpaired alpha chains were not captured, true repertoire diversity is likely underestimated. Repertoire overlap was found to be higher between tumor regions (mean approximately 35%) than between tumor-adjacent (roughly 17%) or tumor-blood (around 15%) pairs, consistent with antigen-driven expansion. Comparison of CD4+ and CD8+ T cell repertoires was precluded by the use of bulk unsorted samples. With just a few patients in the study, the authors point out that the findings should be validated in a larger study.

Based on the germline V gene, the CDR1 and CDR2 sequences are MNHNS and SASEGT. Its CDR3 holds 14 amino acids, cysteine through phenylalanine. Only the CDR3 region is kept as DNA, spanning 42 bases read in frame from base 1. The V end gives up 10 bases and the J end 2 bases, leaving 11 bases in the junction not matched to a gene. The sequence derives from a woman in her fifties or sixties with primary liver carcinoma and hepatitis B virus infection. Recombination connected TRBV6-1 to TRBJ2-7; a stretch of 7 junction bases matches TRBD2. Material for sequencing was peripheral blood. The CDR3 protein: CATSRASGPYEQYF. The DNA reads as follows: TGTGCCACCAGCCGGGCTAGCGGACCCTACGAGCAGTACTTC.